This T cell receptor beta chain is from a study of T cell clonotyping in hematopoietic cell transplantation. Study observations and caveats: Without cell sorting, CD4 versus CD8 contributions remain unresolved.

As regards this clone: The target antigen is unknown.

Using immunoSEQ multiplex PCR, the repertoire was profiled, and TCRdb retains in-frame clones only, with some absent. The table includes under 45,000 clones, about 90% detected once. Trimming removed 1 base from V and 0 bases from J, with 10 bases in between. Per germline, CDR1 GTSNPN and CDR2 SVGIG (reference sequence). The CDR3 spans 15 residues. Sequencing input: peripheral blood mononuclear cells. The source of this sequence is a woman in her forties in good health. Some clones in this sample may be carry-over from other donors' samples. The J gene is TRBJ1-5, the V gene TRBV30; tentative D call: TRBD1 (6 bases). The DNA for the CDR3 is TGTGCCTGGAGTGGCCGACAGGATAGCAATCAGCCCCAGCATTTT. Its translation is CAWSGRQDSNQPQHF.